The T cell receptor beta chain described here comes from a study of blood T cell repertoires in COVID-19. Turning to the study itself: Acute-phase and convalescent COVID-19 samples originated in the United States, Italy and Spain.

This CDR3 has 12 residues. Germline-derived CDR1 and CDR2 are MNHNS and SASEGT. The ends were cut back, 10 bases at V and 5 bases at J, with 13 bases in the middle. The repertoire was sequenced with immunoSEQ multiplex PCR; TCRdb's copy has only in-frame clones and lacks some. The sample records approximately 49,000 clones, around 65% being singletons. Sequencing was performed on peripheral blood. This sequence was found in a woman in her seventies with acute or convalescent COVID-19. V is TRBV6-1 and J is TRBJ2-3; maybe TRBD1 (7 bases). In DNA, the CDR3 is TGTGCCACTCGACAGGGAGGAGATACGCAGTATTTT. Translation: CATRQGGDTQYF.